This TCR beta chain was recovered during a study of early stage breast cancer tumors. Study-wide results and caveats: Compared with adjacent normal breast tissue, tumors showed around 2.7-fold greater T cell density and higher clonality. Chain pairing and CD4, CD8 or FOXP3 expression were not captured.

About this clone itself: Antigen: not known.

CDR1 is SEHNR, CDR2 FQNEAQ, per germline (reference sequence). The CDR3 contains 15 residues. Trimming took 1 base from V and 1 from J, leaving 10 bases between them. Each sample had two DNA replicates, roughly 0.48 ug blood or about 1.4 ug tissue. Using immunoSEQ multiplex PCR, the repertoire was profiled, and TCRdb retains in-frame clones only, with some absent. The table includes 25,000 to 30,000 clones, around 50% detected once. The sequenced material came from breast tumor tissue. This TCR derives from a person between 50 and 60 years old with breast cancer. The rearrangement joins TRBV7-9 to TRBJ2-5; no reliable D call. DNA for the CDR3: TGTGCCAGCAGCTTAGTGCAGACCGTCCAAGAGACCCAGTACTTC. Translating gives CASSLVQTVQETQYF.